Sequencing of this T cell receptor (beta chain) was carried out in a study of OX40 agonist ivuxolimab in advanced cancers. Whole-study context: Earlier treatment with anti-PD-1, anti-PD-L1 or anti-CTLA-4 was permitted, and roughly 40% had received some. Three partial responders included one hepatocellular carcinoma patient and two cutaneous melanoma patients. General study findings and limits: Relative to CD4+ cells, CD8+ T cells on average had more expanded clones. Relatively little clonal expansion, among the lowest observed, appeared in partial responders at 0.1-3.0 mg/kg.

Profiling relied on immunoSEQ multiplex PCR, and the TCRdb table lists in-frame clones only, not all of them. The sample gives some 20,000 clones, around nine tenths of which show up once; approximately 23% is in the top ten. Looked up from germline, CDR1 is SGHTA and CDR2 is FQGTGA. CDR3 length: 15 residues. V gave up 2 bases and J gave up 0 bases, with 9 bases separating them. Comments on this clone: What it binds is not known. The same CDR3 can be traced to other DNA sequences in this sample.

The V call is TRBV7-3, the J call TRBJ2-3; perhaps TRBD2 as D (6 bases). This clonotype was obtained from an adult with an advanced solid tumor such as melanoma, head and neck, liver or kidney cancer. The sample in question was CD4+ or CD8+ T cells sorted from blood, obtained in a trial of the OX40 agonist ivuxolimab. CDR3 sequence reads: CASSLVGGSTDTQYF. DNA of the CDR3: TGTGCCAGCAGCTTAGTGGGGGGAAGCACAGATACGCAGTATTTT.